This T cell receptor (beta chain) emerged from a study of T cells in Graves' hyperthyroidism and ophthalmopathy (dated by TCRdb to between 2019 and 2020). For the study in its entirety: To identify distinguishing TCR V-J signatures, a discovery cohort of some 100 patients was used, comprising some 43 with Graves' ophthalmopathy and around 60 with stable Graves' hyperthyroidism. The approximately 95 discovery patients were divided at random into training and test sets in a 7:3 ratio. The paper describes TCR Vbeta CDR3 sequencing of 135 peripheral blood samples, made up of fewer than 50 ophthalmopathy patients, around 78 hyperthyroidism patients and 17 progressor patients. Whether ophthalmopathy could be predicted prospectively was tested in an independent validation cohort made up of some 20 hyperthyroidism patients plus 17 patients who later progressed to ophthalmopathy. Thyroid tissue and blood T-cell repertoires from about 6 Graves' hyperthyroidism patients were also compared in the study. Once sampling was done, hyperthyroidism patients were given methimazole at a starting dose of 30 mg daily, whereas ophthalmopathy patients were given high-dose intravenous methylprednisolone. On the study overall, not on this receptor specifically: No statistical method was used to set the sample size in advance, and investigators knew the group allocation. Most expanded thyroid clonotypes (frequency above 0.001) were also found in blood, which suggests that blood repertoires may mirror thyroid immune responses. During validation, the model predicted progression to ophthalmopathy a median of approximately 7 months ahead of onset, with 70.59% sensitivity and about 72% specificity. Ophthalmopathy was separated from stable hyperthyroidism by a 13 V-J signature model, with roughly 88% sensitivity and about 81% specificity obtained in cross-validation and 80%/75% obtained in testing.

About this clonotype: Its recognized antigen is unknown. There are no base qualities to consult, and no much larger clone falls within one base.

For CDR1 and CDR2, the germline V gene (reference sequence) lists SGHNT and YYREEE. The CDR3 goes from the cysteine to the phenylalanine over 15 residues. This entry keeps only the CDR3 DNA: 45 bases, framed from base 1. V has 5 bases trimmed and J has 3 bases trimmed; junction bases matching no gene number 10. Amplification of TCR beta CDR3 regions was carried out from RNA transcripts. The first round of RT-PCR for the TCR CDR3 was performed with the HTBI primer set and the Qiagen OneStep RT-PCR kit. The libraries were constructed in a second round of multiplex PCR and then size-selected and purified. Paired-end sequencing of the libraries was performed with 100 bp reads on an Illumina HiSeq2000. In the original analysis: SOAPnuke was used to process the raw data, throwing out any read that contained adapters or uncalled bases, had a mean Phred below 15, or lacked an exact constant-primer or identifier match. High-quality paired reads were merged with COPE v1.2.5, and unique nucleotide sequences were defined as clonotypes. MiTCR v1.1 was used to align clonotypes to the IMGT TRBV, TRBD and TRBJ reference segments. The analysis was restricted to V-J combinations with a frequency above 0.0001, which together covered over 99% of the repertoires. A TCS score was defined as the ratio between F50 (clonal expansion) and ExV (chaos), using BLOSUM62-based TCRdist between CDR3 peptides within each V-J. Welch's t-statistics and random forest reduced 514 V-J features to 10 to 15, which were used in a naive Bayes classifier (R e1071). TCRdb reran the public reads through fastp at Q25 and MiXCR, keeping productive beta chains. For every CDR3 protein sequence, its rows merge into one entry that carries the most common genes and DNA. For this entry, the V and J calls and clone size follow TCRdb and not the study's own pipeline. The sample contains under 700,000 distinct CDR3 sequences, 46% of them found a single time. 8% to 8.5% of the sample is held by the ten biggest clonotypes.

Graves' hyperthyroidism was defined as stable when no progression to ophthalmopathy occurred over 18 months of follow-up. Hyperthyroidism patients were newly diagnosed, with disease duration under 2 months, and aged 18 to 65 years. The study excluded patients with uncontrolled infections, other autoimmune diseases, pregnancy or lactation. Diagnoses were based on clinical symptoms, serum thyroxine and TRAb, thyroid ultrasound and orbital computed tomography. Total RNA was extracted using Trizol reagent, and RNA quality was assessed on an Agilent 2100 Bioanalyzer. The sequencing sample was made of peripheral blood or thyroid tissue (not recorded which). The sequence links TRBV5-4 to TRBJ2-7; TRBD1 matches 8 bases in the middle. The source is a woman between 18 and 29 years old with Graves' hyperthyroidism. Donor details come from another sample of the same person, matched by shared clones. The bases read TGTGCCAGCAGTACTGACAGGGGCGGGGACTACGAGCAGTACTTC. This sequence encodes CASSTDRGGDYEQYF.